A single sample is the source of the 6 T cell receptor beta chains below, sequenced in a study of shared clonotypes between healthy human individuals. The method was immunoSEQ multiplex PCR; TCRdb's version includes in-frame clones alone and lacks a portion of them. This table holds about 680,000 clones, around 72% found once. Sequencing input: memory CD4+ T cells sorted from blood. Regarding subset: CD45RA-negative fraction. Receptors originate from a woman aged 25-40 years in good health.

There are a few counts of this clone. Other DNA sequences in the sample encode the same CDR3. This chain links TRBV28 with TRBJ2-3; 9 bases map to TRBD2. Per germline, CDR1 MDHEN and CDR2 SYDVKM. The trim removed 8 bases at V and 1 base at J, leaving 7 bases unmatched. The CDR3 extends over 15 amino acids. The CDR3 here is CASGGRASGTDTQYF. The CDR3 coding sequence is TGTGCCAGCGGCGGGAGGGCCAGTGGCACAGATACGCAGTATTTT.

In this sample, this clone turned up once. This sequence joins TRBV5-4 and TRBJ2-4; D call uncertain. The V gene lost 4 bases and the J gene lost 7 bases, with 18 bases spanning the gap. This CDR3 contains 15 residues. Germline V gene lookup returns CDR1 SGHNT and CDR2 YYREEE (reference sequence). This chain's CDR3 is CASSDRKGLSNIQYF. Written as DNA, the CDR3 is TGTGCCAGCAGCGATCGTAAGGGTCTGTCGAACATTCAGTACTTC. Based on the CDR3 plus reference TRBV5-4 and TRBJ2-4, the full variable domain is ETGVTQSPTHLIKTRGQQVTLRCSSQSGHNTVSWYQQALGQGPQFIFQYYREEENGRGNFPPRFSGLQFPNYSSELNVNALELDDSALYLCASSDRKGLSNIQYFGAGTRLSVL.

V usage is TRBV28 and J usage is TRBJ1-5, with 9 bases aligning to TRBD1. Germline V gene data show CDR1 as MDHEN and CDR2 as SYDVKM. CDR3 length: 14 residues. The J segment lost 7 bases and the V segment lost 6 bases, leaving 7 bases of the junction unmatched. Here the CDR3 reads CASRRRDREQPQHF. The CDR3 coding sequence is TGTGCCAGCAGGCGCCGGGACAGGGAACAGCCCCAGCATTTT.

In this sample, this clone turned up a few times. The rearrangement uses TRBV7-9 and TRBJ2-2, with no clear D. The V and J ends lost 1 base and 4 bases respectively, with 10 bases between them. The CDR3 spans 15 residues. The germline V gene encodes CDR1 SEHNR and CDR2 FQNEAQ (reference sequence). The CDR3, as DNA: TGTGCCAGCAGCTTAGGAGAAAGCTCCACCGGGGAGCTGTTTTTT. Protein sequence: CASSLGESSTGELFF.

This rearrangement joins TRBV28 to TRBJ1-2; 9 bases are a match to TRBD1. From germline, CDR1 is MDHEN and CDR2 SYDVKM. This CDR3 contains 17 residues. The ends lost 5 bases at V and 2 bases at J; junction bases unmatched: 12. The CDR3 loop is CASSTTGTGPRNYGYTF. The CDR3 bases are TGTGCCAGCAGTACCACCGGGACAGGGCCCAGAAACTATGGCTACACCTTC.

The rearrangement joins TRBV9 to TRBJ2-1; D is undetermined. The germline V and J ends were trimmed by 3 bases and 3 bases, with 13 bases remaining between them. This CDR3 contains 15 residues. Germline V gives CDR1 SGDLS, CDR2 YYNGEE. The CDR3 nucleotides read TGTGCCAGCAGCGCGGGTGGGTCTAACTACAATGAGCAGTTCTTC. This translates into CASSAGGSNYNEQFF.